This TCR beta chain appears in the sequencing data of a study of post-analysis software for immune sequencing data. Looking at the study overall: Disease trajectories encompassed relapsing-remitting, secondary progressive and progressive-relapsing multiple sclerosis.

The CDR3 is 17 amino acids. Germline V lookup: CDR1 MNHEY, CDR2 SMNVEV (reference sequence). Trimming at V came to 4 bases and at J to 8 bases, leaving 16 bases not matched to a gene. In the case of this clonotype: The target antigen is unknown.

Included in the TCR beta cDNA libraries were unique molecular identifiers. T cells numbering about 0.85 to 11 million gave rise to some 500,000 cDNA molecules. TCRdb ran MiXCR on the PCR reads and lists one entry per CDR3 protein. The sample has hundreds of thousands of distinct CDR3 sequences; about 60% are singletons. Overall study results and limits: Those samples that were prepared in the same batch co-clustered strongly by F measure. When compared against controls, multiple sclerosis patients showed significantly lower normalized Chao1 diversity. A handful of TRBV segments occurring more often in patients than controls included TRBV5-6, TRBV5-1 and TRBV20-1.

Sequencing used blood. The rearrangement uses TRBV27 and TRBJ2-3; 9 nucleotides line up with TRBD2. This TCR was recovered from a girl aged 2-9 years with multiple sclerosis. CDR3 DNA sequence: TGTGCCAGCAGTTCCGCGACTAGCGGAAGGTATTTTAGTACGCAGTATTTT. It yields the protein CASSSATSGRYFSTQYF.